This TCR beta chain appears in the sequencing data of a study of molecular identifiers for immune sequencing clone quantification. Germline CDR1 reads MNHEY; CDR2 reads SMNVEV (reference sequence). V lost 3 bases to trimming and J lost 0 bases, with 12 bases between them. CDR3 size: 15 residues. This clonotype was counted between two and nine times. Both previously described methods and listed TCR primers were employed to make bulk TCR libraries. TCRdb passed the PCR reads through MiXCR, listing each CDR3 protein once. This sample has some 590,000 distinct CDR3 sequences, with 25% found just once. V is TRBV27 and J is TRBJ2-7; D is ambiguous. Sequencing was done on a sample of naive CD8+ T cells from blood, with Jurkat cell RNA spiked in. Subset: FACS-sorted CD8+CD4-CCR7+CD45RA+ naive T cells. The sequence was collected from a human donor in good health. Some libraries in this study had Jurkat cell RNA spiked in. The CDR3, as DNA: TGTGCCAGCAGTTTTACCGGGTCCGACTCCTACGAGCAGTACTTC. Translated, it gives CASSFTGSDSYEQYF.